These 27 T cell receptor beta chains share one sample of origin, sequenced in a study of STAT5B mutations in CD4+ large granular lymphocyte leukemia. Clones were sequenced by immunoSEQ multiplex PCR, and TCRdb holds only the in-frame ones, with some missing. This sample has 37,000 or so clones, with 65% to 85% found just once. The sample comprised CD4+ T cells from blood buffy coats. The receptors shown here come from a human donor in good health.

The J gene is TRBJ2-1, the V gene TRBV9, with D hard to call. V was shortened by 4 bases and J by 0 bases, with 11 bases between the two germline ends. The CDR3 spans 15 residues. The V gene's germline CDR1 is SGDLS and CDR2 YYNGEE. CDR3 nucleotides: TGTGCCAGCAGCTCCATCTGGAGCTCCTACAATGAGCAGTTCTTC. As protein: CASSSIWSSYNEQFF.

V usage is TRBV7-3 and J usage is TRBJ2-1, with 12 bases identical to TRBD2. CDR3 length: 15 residues. The V gene end was trimmed by 5 bases and the J gene end by 5 bases; junction bases not matched to a gene: 4. CDR1 is SGHTA and CDR2 is FQGTGA in the germline V gene. The DNA of the CDR3 is TGTGCCAGCAGCACTAGCGGGGGGTCCCACAATGAGCAGTTCTTC. Its translation: CASSTSGGSHNEQFF. Filled out from reference TRBV7-3 and TRBJ2-1, the complete variable domain reads GAGVSQTPSNKVTEKGKYVELRCDPISGHTALYWYRQSLGQGPEFLIYFQGTGAADDSGLPNDRFFAVRPEGSVSTLKIQRTERGDSAVYLCASSTSGGSHNEQFFGPGTRLTVL.

The rearrangement joins TRBV18 to TRBJ2-2; 7 positions agree with TRBD2. V lost 5 bases, J lost 2 bases, and 2 bases stayed unmatched. In germline, CDR1 is KGHSH, CDR2 LQKENI. The length of the CDR3 is 14 residues. CDR3 in DNA: TGTGCCAGCTCAGGACTAGACAACACCGGGGAGCTGTTTTTT. Amino acids: CASSGLDNTGELFF.

This chain uses TRBV19 with TRBJ2-3; unclear D gene. With 5 bases removed from V and 2 bases from J, the gap between germline ends came to 11 bases. In germline, CDR1 is LNHDA, CDR2 SQIVND (reference sequence). This CDR3 contains 14 residues. CDR3 nucleotide sequence: TGTGCCAGTAGTGTATCGGGCTACACAGATACGCAGTATTTT. As protein: CASSVSGYTDTQYF.

The chain couples TRBV18 to TRBJ1-3; D remains unclear. Trimming shortened V by 6 bases and J by 0 bases, and 9 bases separated the two germline ends. Germline assignment: CDR1 KGHSH and CDR2 LQKENI. The CDR3 extends over 14 amino acids. The CDR3, as DNA: TGTGCCAGCTCCAACAGTGACTCTGGAAACACCATATATTTT. Protein: CASSNSDSGNTIYF.

The rearrangement joins TRBV6-5 to TRBJ1-5; D is unresolved. The CDR3 contains 13 residues. Germline V CDR1 and CDR2: MNHEY, SVGAGI. V lost 0 bases and J 4 bases, leaving 4 bases between the germline ends. The CDR3 DNA reads TGTGCCAGCAGTTACTCAGCGAATCAGCCCCAGCATTTT. As protein: CASSYSANQPQHF.

For this clone: Other DNA sequences in the sample encode the same CDR3. The V gene is TRBV30, the J gene TRBJ1-6; D may be TRBD1 (5 bases). The V gene's germline CDR1 is GTSNPN and CDR2 SVGIG (reference sequence). Between the trimmed V and J ends, which lost 2 bases and 5 bases, there was a span of 7 bases. The CDR3 consists of 13 residues. The CDR3 sequence is CAWSRDDNSPLHF. As DNA, the CDR3 is TGTGCCTGGAGTCGGGACGATAATTCACCCCTCCACTTT.

This chain links TRBV6-6 with TRBJ1-5; TRBD1 agrees at 9 bases. The length of the CDR3 is 15 residues. CDR1 is MNHNY and CDR2 is SVGAGI in the germline V gene (reference sequence). The V segment lost 4 bases and the J segment 3 bases; nucleotides outside the gene matches: 4. The CDR3 region has the DNA TGTGCCAGCAGTTGGGGACAGGGACCCAATCAGCCCCAGCATTTT. It is translated as CASSWGQGPNQPQHF.

This chain links TRBV9 with TRBJ2-4; possibly TRBD2 for D (5 bases). Per the germline V gene, CDR1 is SGDLS and CDR2 is YYNGEE. Between the trimmed V and J ends, which lost 1 base and 6 bases, there was a span of 11 bases. The CDR3 covers 14 residues. CDR3 sequence (DNA): TGTGCCAGCAGCGTAAACAGAGAGGGAAACATTCAGTACTTC. Amino acid sequence: CASSVNREGNIQYF.

The V call is TRBV30, the J call TRBJ1-6; tentatively, D is TRBD1 (5 bases). V lost 8 bases and J 8 bases, leaving 19 bases between the germline ends. The CDR3 has 14 amino acids. Germline CDR1 GTSNPN, CDR2 SVGIG (reference sequence). The CDR3 loop reads CAGPIRGSDSPLHF. The CDR3 nucleotides read TGTGCCGGCCCAATTCGGGGCAGTGATTCACCCCTCCACTTT.

The table lists this clone with a few counts. The rearrangement uses TRBV6-1 and TRBJ2-2; a weak D match, TRBD1 (5 bases). V was pared by 7 bases and J by 7 bases, with 16 bases between. The CDR3 sequence is 14 residues long. Germline loops: CDR1 MNHNS, CDR2 SASEGT. The CDR3 DNA is TGTGCCAGCACAAGGGCAGGGTGGAGCGGGGAGCTGTTTTTT. As protein: CASTRAGWSGELFF.

J is TRBJ1-1 and V is TRBV28; D remains ambiguous. The germline gives CDR1 MDHEN, CDR2 SYDVKM. The germline V and J ends were trimmed by 2 bases and 6 bases, with 10 bases remaining between them. CDR3 length: 13 amino acids. CDR3: CASSLVAGSEAFF. In DNA, the CDR3 is TGTGCCAGCAGTTTAGTGGCAGGCTCTGAAGCTTTCTTT.

This chain uses TRBV4-3 with TRBJ1-3, with D possibly TRBD1 on 6 matching bases. CDR1 is LGHNA and CDR2 is YSLEER in the germline V gene. This CDR3 has 18 residues. V was trimmed by 3 bases and J by 0 bases, leaving 18 bases between them. This chain's CDR3 is CASSQTTGSRSSGNTIYF. The CDR3 coding sequence is TGCGCCAGCAGCCAGACGACAGGAAGCAGGAGCTCTGGAAACACCATATATTTT.

This chain uses TRBV5-6 with TRBJ2-3; 11 bases fit TRBD2. CDR3 length equals 16 residues. V was clipped by 5 bases and J by 2 bases; unmatched bases: 7. Germline V gives CDR1 SGHDT, CDR2 YYEEEE. In DNA, the CDR3 is TGTGCCAGCAGTCGGATGACTAGCGGGGACACAGATACGCAGTATTTT. Amino acids: CASSRMTSGDTDTQYF. Full variable domain (outside the CDR3, taken from reference TRBV5-6 and TRBJ2-3): DAGVTQSPTHLIKTRGQQVTLRCSPKSGHDTVSWYQQALGQGPQFIFQYYEEEERQRGNFPDRFSGHQFPNYSSELNVNALLLGDSALYLCASSRMTSGDTDTQYFGPGTRLTVL.

The V and J genes are TRBV27 and TRBJ2-7; possible D gene TRBD1, 6 bases. CDR3 length: 15 amino acids. The germline V gene has CDR1 MNHEY and CDR2 SMNVEV (reference sequence). Trimming pared 6 bases from V and 5 bases from J, leaving 20 bases between. The CDR3 DNA reads TGTGCCAGCAGCCTAGGGGGTTGGACCCTAGACGAGCAGTACTTC. It codes for CASSLGGWTLDEQYF.

Comments on this clone: This CDR3 is also generated by other DNA sequences in the sample. The chain combines TRBV18 with TRBJ2-5; D ambiguous. The CDR3 has 11 residues. V was cut by 6 bases and J by 2 bases, with 4 bases left in between. Germline CDR1 and CDR2: KGHSH and LQKENI. Written as DNA, the CDR3 is TGTGCCAGCTCGCTTCAAGAGACCCAGTACTTC. This encodes CASSLQETQYF.

This clone came up once. The chain links TRBV6-4 to TRBJ2-2; 10 nucleotides line up with TRBD1. V was clipped by 3 bases and J by 7 bases; unmatched bases: 8. The V gene's germline CDR1 is MRHNA and CDR2 SNTAGT. The CDR3 has 16 amino acids. The CDR3 is CASSEVSGQGFGELFF. The CDR3 bases are TGTGCCAGCAGTGAAGTTTCGGGACAGGGGTTCGGGGAGCTGTTTTTT.

The V call is TRBV18, the J call TRBJ1-1; TRBD1 aligns across 7 bases. The CDR3 extends over 17 amino acids. Germline CDR1 reads KGHSH; CDR2 reads LQKENI. With 2 bases clipped from V and 1 base from J, the junction kept 10 bases outside the gene matches. The CDR3 bases are TGTGCCAGCTCACCAATTCAGGCAGGGGGAAGGAACACTGAAGCTTTCTTT. This codes for CASSPIQAGGRNTEAFF.

The chain links TRBV9 to TRBJ1-1, with 10 bases fitting TRBD1. Per the germline V gene, CDR1 is SGDLS and CDR2 is YYNGEE. The CDR3 runs 15 residues. V trimming: 6 bases; J trimming: 4 bases; junction bases outside the gene matches: 9. CDR3 bases: TGTGCCAGCACCCGGACAGGGGGACTCGTCACTGAAGCTTTCTTT. Translated, it gives CASTRTGGLVTEAFF.

The DNA for the CDR3 is TGTGCCAGCAGCTTACAAATCGACAGTTCCTCCTACGAGCAGTACTTC. It codes for CASSLQIDSSSYEQYF. This rearrangement joins TRBV11-2 to TRBJ2-7; possible D gene TRBD1, 5 bases. This CDR3 is built from 16 residues. CDR1 SGHAT and CDR2 FQNNGV come from the germline V gene. V lost 2 bases and J lost 0, with 14 bases in between.

This clone was detected a few times. The genes are TRBV9 and TRBJ1-2; 7 bases fit TRBD1. Germline CDR1 is SGDLS and CDR2 is YYNGEE. V was pared by 0 bases and J by 8 bases, with 7 bases of the junction left unmatched. The CDR3 is 14 residues long. CDR3 sequence reads: CASSVEGGGRGYTF. DNA of the CDR3: TGTGCCAGCAGCGTAGAAGGGGGCGGTCGGGGCTACACCTTC.

This clone was counted once. The CDR3 protein is CASSLVEGTHNSPLHF. The CDR3, as DNA: TGTGCCAGCAGCTTAGTGGAGGGTACCCATAATTCACCCCTCCACTTT. V is TRBV7-2 and J is TRBJ1-6; D remains ambiguous. The ends were cut back, 1 base at V and 5 bases at J, with 12 bases in the middle. The germline V gene has CDR1 SGHTA and CDR2 FQGNSA. The CDR3 runs 16 residues.

The chain couples TRBV14 to TRBJ1-2; maybe TRBD1 (5 bases). The CDR3 is 13 residues long. CDR1 SGHDN and CDR2 FVKESK come from the germline V gene. V lost 0 bases, J lost 7 bases, and 9 bases lay in between. DNA of the CDR3: TGTGCCAGCAGCCAAGACCGGGGGAGTGGCTACACCTTC. It specifies CASSQDRGSGYTF.

V and J are TRBV2 and TRBJ1-6; TRBD1 aligns across 9 bases. Per the germline V gene, CDR1 is SNHLY and CDR2 is FYNNEI. This CDR3 contains 16 residues. With 4 bases clipped from V and 7 bases from J, the junction kept 8 bases outside the gene matches. CDR3 sequence: CASSAIRDRENSPLHF. The CDR3 nucleotides are TGTGCCAGCAGTGCAATACGGGACAGGGAGAATTCACCCCTCCACTTT.

The chain has TRBV6-4 and TRBJ2-4; 8 bases match TRBD1. Germline V CDR1 and CDR2: MRHNA, SNTAGT. The CDR3 spans 14 residues. V was pared by 6 bases and J by 7 bases, with 8 bases of the junction left unmatched. The CDR3 region is CASSPTGDWNIQYF. The DNA for the CDR3 is TGTGCCAGCAGCCCGACAGGGGATTGGAACATTCAGTACTTC.

The CDR3 loop is CASSQENFSTGDSSPLHF. As DNA, the CDR3 is TGTGCCAGCAGCCAAGAGAATTTTTCGACAGGGGATAGTTCACCCCTCCACTTT. V usage is TRBV4-2 and J usage is TRBJ1-6, with 8 positions matching TRBD1. The CDR3 runs to 18 residues. Germline V gene sequence: CDR1 LGHNA, CDR2 YNFKEQ. V dropped 0 bases and J dropped 9; count of bases not matched to a gene: 13.

The chain is built from TRBV19 and TRBJ1-5, with no clear D. Germline V gene lookup returns CDR1 LNHDA and CDR2 SQIVND (reference sequence). V was pared by 5 bases and J by 1 base, with 18 bases between. The CDR3 extends over 17 amino acids. The CDR3: CASSQPSGSRSNQPQHF. For the CDR3, the DNA is TGTGCCAGTAGTCAGCCCTCGGGGTCGCGGAGCAATCAGCCCCAGCATTTT.